This T cell receptor beta chain was documented in a study of T cells in Graves' hyperthyroidism and ophthalmopathy. Findings of the study overall: Most clonotypes expanded in thyroid above 0.001 were likewise present in blood.

Diagnostic assessment was based on clinical symptoms, serum thyroxine and TRAb, thyroid ultrasound and orbital computed tomography. This clonotype has ten or more counts. Its target is not known. Trimming shortened V by 1 base and J by 8 bases, and 12 bases separated the two germline ends. CDR1 is SNHLY and CDR2 is FYNNEI in the germline V gene. The CDR3 contains 14 residues. TCR beta CDR3 regions were amplified from RNA transcripts. The TCR CDR3 was amplified in a first-round RT-PCR using the HTBI primer set. TCRdb reanalysed the multiplex PCR reads using MiXCR and keeps one entry per CDR3 protein. The sample consists of 600,000 to 750,000 distinct CDR3 sequences, approximately 15% of them appearing once.

Sequenced material: blood. This TCR derives from a man aged 45 to 65 with Graves' hyperthyroidism. The chain joins TRBV2 to TRBJ2-4; D unresolved. CDR3 region: CASSEEVGKDIQYF. The CDR3 DNA reads as TGTGCCAGCAGTGAAGAAGTAGGGAAAGACATTCAGTACTTC.